A single sample gave rise to the 21 T cell receptor beta chains below, sequenced in a study of shared clonotypes between healthy human individuals. Some clones are missing from TCRdb's copy, which holds only in-frame ones; the method was immunoSEQ multiplex PCR. The profile shows approximately 740,000 clones, about 92% of them singletons. In the naive CD8 group, cells lacked CD45RO and were positively selected for CCR7, so terminally differentiated effector memory CD45RA+ cells were left out. The sample consisted of naive CD8+ T cells sorted from blood. These receptors originate from a man between 25 and 39 years old in good health.

The chain links TRBV30 to TRBJ2-3, with D maybe TRBD2 (5 bases). This CDR3 comprises 15 residues. V was cut by 0 bases and J by 0 bases, with 10 bases left in between. CDR1 is GTSNPN and CDR2 is SVGIG in the germline V gene (reference sequence). The CDR3 sequence is CAWSVYSVSTDTQYF. CDR3 nucleotides: TGTGCCTGGAGTGTATATAGCGTGAGCACAGATACGCAGTATTTT.

In its sample, this clone was seen once. The chain links TRBV2 to TRBJ2-3; maybe TRBD2 (6 bases). The CDR3 loop spans 15 amino acids. V lost 9 bases and J 12 bases, leaving 28 bases between the germline ends. Per the germline V gene, CDR1 is SNHLY and CDR2 is FYNNEI. The CDR3 loop reads CASLGTAVVRSPQYF. As DNA, the CDR3 is TGTGCCAGTTTAGGGACTGCCGTTGTACGTAGTCCCCAGTATTTT.

V gene TRBV28 combines with J gene TRBJ2-7, with 10 bases aligning to TRBD1. This CDR3 has 17 residues. In germline, CDR1 is MDHEN, CDR2 SYDVKM. V lost 3 bases and J lost 0; bases outside the gene matches: 8. DNA for the CDR3: TGTGCCAGCAGTTTCCCGACAGGGGGCGCCAGCTCCTACGAGCAGTACTTC. Protein: CASSFPTGGASSYEQYF.

The chain is built from TRBV4-3 and TRBJ2-1; D unresolved. This CDR3 comprises 15 residues. V lost 0 bases, J lost 8 bases, and 14 bases lay in between. Looked up from germline, CDR1 is LGHNA and CDR2 is YSLEER. CDR3 sequence reads: CASSQDWARSYEQFF. The CDR3 DNA sequence: TGCGCCAGCAGCCAAGATTGGGCCCGTAGCTATGAGCAGTTCTTC.

The DNA for the CDR3 is TGTGCCAGCAGTGCCACTAGGGAGTTTACGCTCGAGCAGTACTTC. Its protein is CASSATREFTLEQYF. The genes are TRBV27 and TRBJ2-7, with D maybe TRBD2 (5 bases). Germline CDR1 reads MNHEY; CDR2 reads SMNVEV (reference sequence). V lost 5 bases and J lost 6, with 20 bases in between. This CDR3 comprises 15 residues.

The chain employs TRBV19 and TRBJ1-5; the match to TRBD1 covers 9 bases. The germline gives CDR1 LNHDA, CDR2 SQIVND (reference sequence). Trimming took 5 bases from V and 2 from J; bases not matched to a gene: 7. The CDR3 is 16 residues long. CDR3 sequence (DNA): TGTGCCAGTAGTTGGGGACAGGGAATGGGCAATCAGCCCCAGCATTTT. The encoded protein is CASSWGQGMGNQPQHF.

The V call is TRBV29-1, the J call TRBJ2-5, with 7 positions matching TRBD2. The CDR3 length is 13 residues. V shed 5 bases and J 2 bases; nucleotides not matched to a gene: 5. Germline CDR1 is SQVTM and CDR2 is ANQGSEA. The CDR3 DNA reads as TGCAGCGTTATGGGACTACTACAAGAGACCCAGTACTTC. It is translated as CSVMGLLQETQYF.

A single count supports this clone. The genes are TRBV5-5 and TRBJ1-1; D may be TRBD1 (5 bases). The CDR3 covers 13 residues. Per germline, CDR1 SGHKS and CDR2 YYEKEE (reference sequence). Between the trimmed V and J ends, which lost 4 bases and 1 base, there was a span of 8 bases. Here the CDR3 reads CASSPGQNTEAFF. Here the CDR3 DNA reads TGTGCCAGCAGCCCAGGACAGAACACTGAAGCTTTCTTT.

The chain combines TRBV7-9 with TRBJ2-5; D may be TRBD1 (7 bases). The CDR3 totals 14 residues. The V gene lost 5 bases and the J gene lost 5 bases, with 15 bases spanning the gap. Per germline, CDR1 SEHNR and CDR2 FQNEAQ (reference sequence). The CDR3 DNA is TGTGCCAGCAGCCCGGAGGGCAGGGGGGAGACCCAGTACTTC. It codes for CASSPEGRGETQYF.

The chain joins TRBV5-6 to TRBJ1-2; D might be TRBD1 (5 bases). In germline, CDR1 is SGHDT, CDR2 YYEEEE. This CDR3 is 15 amino acids long. V shed 4 bases and J shed 4 bases, with 17 bases lying between them. CDR3 protein: CASSRGGGGSYGYTF. CDR3 sequence (DNA): TGTGCCAGCAGCCGGGGTGGGGGAGGCTCCTATGGCTACACCTTC.

Concerning this clone: Distinct nucleotide sequences in the sample also encode this CDR3. The genes are TRBV11-2 and TRBJ2-7, with D possibly being TRBD2 (6 bases). The length of the CDR3 is 13 residues. The V end was cut by 5 bases, the J end by 1 base, with 9 bases between. CDR1 SGHAT and CDR2 FQNNGV come from the germline V gene. This CDR3 is CASSLGTSYEQYF. Here the CDR3 DNA reads TGTGCCAGCAGCCTCGGGACTTCCTACGAGCAGTACTTC.

Note on this clone: The sample holds other DNA sequences that translate to the same CDR3. The chain carries TRBV28 and TRBJ2-7; no reliable D call. This CDR3 region has 13 residues. The V end lost 5 bases, the J end lost 0 bases, and 8 bases lay between the germline ends. Germline V CDR1 and CDR2: MDHEN, SYDVKM. DNA of the CDR3: TGTGCCAGCAGTCCCGCGAGCTCCTACGAGCAGTACTTC. Amino acid sequence: CASSPASSYEQYF.

In DNA form, the CDR3 reads TGTGCCAGCAGCGTATCTGGCGGGAGCCAAGAGACCCAGTACTTC. Its translation is CASSVSGGSQETQYF. This chain connects TRBV9 to TRBJ2-5, with 7 bases fitting TRBD2. The CDR3 contains 15 residues. Germline V gene lookup returns CDR1 SGDLS and CDR2 YYNGEE. The V segment lost 1 base and the J segment 1 base; nucleotides outside the gene matches: 4.

V is TRBV2 and J is TRBJ1-1; D is uncertain. Germline V gene sequence: CDR1 SNHLY, CDR2 FYNNEI. The CDR3 has 15 residues. Trimming took off 5 bases at V and 0 bases at J, with 13 bases between the two ends. CDR3 sequence reads: CASSYPGGMNTEAFF. The DNA for the CDR3 is TGTGCCAGCAGTTACCCGGGAGGGATGAACACTGAAGCTTTCTTT.

CDR3 sequence: CASSSEGTSVGNEQFF. CDR3 bases: TGTGCCAGCAGCAGCGAAGGGACTAGCGTCGGCAATGAGCAGTTCTTC. The rearrangement uses TRBV7-9 and TRBJ2-1; 10 bases fit TRBD2. The length of the CDR3 is 16 residues. Losses at the gene ends were 5 bases for V and 6 bases for J; bases not matched to a gene: 10. Germline CDR1 SEHNR, CDR2 FQNEAQ (reference sequence). The full variable domain, completed using reference TRBV7-9 and TRBJ2-1, is DTGVSQNPRHKITKRGQNVTFRCDPISEHNRLYWYRQTLGQGPEFLTYFQNEAQLEKSRLLSDRFSAERPKGSFSTLEIQRTEQGDSAMYLCASSSEGTSVGNEQFFGPGTRLTVL.

In regard to this clone: The sample contains more than one DNA sequence encoding this CDR3. V gene TRBV9 combines with J gene TRBJ2-1; 9 bases fit TRBD2. Trimming took 2 bases from V and 4 from J; bases not matched to a gene: 1. Germline-derived CDR1 and CDR2 are SGDLS and YYNGEE. CDR3 length: 14 amino acids. CDR3 loop: CASSVLAGYNEQFF. DNA for the CDR3: TGTGCCAGCAGCGTCCTAGCGGGGTACAATGAGCAGTTCTTC. The full variable domain, its missing parts supplied by reference TRBV9 and TRBJ2-1, is DSGVTQTPKHLITATGQRVTLRCSPRSGDLSVYWYQQSLDQGLQFLIQYYNGEERAKGNILERFSAQQFPDLHSELNLSSLELGDSALYFCASSVLAGYNEQFFGPGTRLTVL.

V usage is TRBV28 and J usage is TRBJ2-7; maybe TRBD2 (6 bases). Germline V gene data show CDR1 as MDHEN and CDR2 as SYDVKM. The CDR3 loop spans 15 amino acids. V was pared by 4 bases and J by 4 bases, with 17 bases between. The CDR3 sequence: CASSSYQRRGYEQYF. CDR3 bases: TGTGCCAGCAGTTCATACCAGCGGAGGGGTTACGAGCAGTACTTC.

This clone came up once. The V and J genes are TRBV20-1 and TRBJ2-7; no firm D call. Germline V gene lookup returns CDR1 DFQATT and CDR2 SNEGSKA (reference sequence). V was shortened by 0 bases and J by 6 bases, with 6 bases between the two germline ends. The CDR3 sequence is 11 residues long. The CDR3 DNA reads TGCAGTGCTAGAGAGGCTAGCGAGCAGTACTTC. It encodes CSAREASEQYF.

This chain links TRBV11-2 with TRBJ2-5, with TRBD2 matching over 12 bases. CDR1 and CDR2 from the germline V gene are SGHAT and FQNNGV. V dropped 5 bases and J dropped 2; count of bases not matched to a gene: 3. The CDR3 is 15 residues long. The DNA for the CDR3 is TGTGCCAGCAGCGGAGGGACTAGCGGGCAAGAGACCCAGTACTTC. Its protein product is CASSGGTSGQETQYF.

The chain has TRBV5-6 and TRBJ1-2; perhaps TRBD1 as D (5 bases). This CDR3 spans 15 amino acids. The V gene's germline CDR1 is SGHDT and CDR2 YYEEEE. V was pared by 5 bases and J by 4 bases, with 18 bases between. The CDR3 nucleotides are TGTGCCAGCAGACCGCACAGGTCGCGGGGCTATGGCTACACCTTC. Protein: CASRPHRSRGYGYTF.

The chain employs TRBV9 and TRBJ2-3; D not resolved. This CDR3 has 13 amino acids. Trimming removed 3 bases from V and 6 bases from J, with 11 bases in between. Germline V gene lookup returns CDR1 SGDLS and CDR2 YYNGEE. CDR3 loop: CASSEARGDTQYF. The CDR3 nucleotides are TGTGCCAGCAGCGAAGCCCGTGGGGATACGCAGTATTTT.